Each of the 21 T cell receptor beta chains below was sequenced from the same sample in a study of human T cells and chemical hapten exposure. The time point denotes: pre-sensitization, week 0. Specified treatment: therapeutic diphenylcyclopropenone sensitization with weekly scalp DPC. TCRdb recomputed calls from the RACE reads with MiXCR, one row per CDR3 protein. Of 250,000 or so distinct CDR3 sequences listed, just under 8% are singletons. Sequenced material: whole blood, taken in connection with sensitization to the hapten diphenylcyclopropenone (DPC). These receptors were taken from a man between 18 and 35 years old with alopecia areata. Some clones in this sample may be carry-over from other donors' samples.

The rearrangement joins TRBV29-1 to TRBJ2-7; maybe TRBD2 (7 bases). V gave up 4 bases and J gave up 2 bases, with 9 bases separating them. Germline V lookup: CDR1 SQVTM, CDR2 ANQGSEA. The CDR3 consists of 12 residues. For the CDR3, the DNA is TGCAGCGTTGGGGAGGGGGCCTACGAGCAGTACTTC. This translates into CSVGEGAYEQYF.

This clonotype was observed a few times. The chain links TRBV4-1 to TRBJ1-3; 12 positions agree with TRBD1. This CDR3 contains 16 residues. CDR1 and CDR2 (germline): MGHRA, YSYEKL. After removal of 3 bases from V and 5 bases from J, the junction contained 5 bases not matched to a gene. Here the CDR3 reads CASSQPGTGGRNTIYF. CDR3 bases: TGCGCCAGCAGCCAGCCCGGGACAGGGGGCCGAAACACCATATATTTT.

As to this clonotype: An end of the junction does not agree with germline; a read error may underlie this. V is TRBV4-3 and J is TRBJ1-4, with 9 bases that match TRBD1. Looked up from germline, CDR1 is LGHNA and CDR2 is YSLEER. This CDR3 is 16 amino acids long. CDR3 protein: CASNQSRDRVYEKLFF. The CDR3 bases are TGCGCCAGCAACCAAAGCCGGGACAGGGTTTACGAAAAACTGTTTTTT.

V is TRBV10-3 and J is TRBJ2-5, with TRBD1 matching 9 bases. CDR1 is ENHRY, CDR2 SYGVKD, per germline. The CDR3 has 18 residues. V trimming: 0 bases; J trimming: 5 bases; junction bases outside the gene matches: 13. CDR3 in amino acids: CAISESGQGTISVETQYF. The CDR3 DNA reads TGTGCCATCAGTGAGTCGGGACAGGGTACTATATCAGTGGAGACCCAGTACTTC.

The V and J genes are TRBV7-9 and TRBJ2-1; D perhaps matches TRBD1 (5 bases). Germline CDR1 SEHNR, CDR2 FQNEAQ (reference sequence). V was cut by 4 bases and J by 6 bases, with 10 bases left in between. This CDR3 is 13 amino acids long. CDR3 amino acids: CASSSTGTNEQFF. CDR3 sequence (DNA): TGTGCCAGCAGCTCTACAGGAACCAATGAGCAGTTCTTC.

This clonotype came up a few times. The V call is TRBV6-5, the J call TRBJ2-7; 10 bases are a match to TRBD1. V was pared by 1 base and J by 2 bases, with 2 bases of the junction left unmatched. The CDR3 covers 15 residues. Germline CDR1 reads MNHEY; CDR2 reads SVGAGI. The CDR3 here is CASSYWDRGTYEQYF. DNA of the CDR3: TGTGCCAGCAGTTACTGGGACAGGGGTACCTACGAGCAGTACTTC.

This clonotype appeared a few times. The CDR3, as DNA: TGTGCCAGTAGTATAGATCTGCCTTCAGGGACTACCAGGGGCACAGATACGCAGTATTTT. Translating it yields CASSIDLPSGTTRGTDTQYF. V is TRBV19 and J is TRBJ2-3, with 7 bases aligning to TRBD2. J was trimmed by 1 base and V by 0 bases; bases with no gene match: 16. Germline CDR1 LNHDA, CDR2 SQIVND (reference sequence). This CDR3 region has 20 residues.

This clonotype turned up a few times. The chain recombines TRBV9 with TRBJ1-2, with no clear D. In germline, CDR1 is SGDLS, CDR2 YYNGEE. Trimming removed 0 bases at V and 7 bases at J, with 7 bases between. The CDR3 loop spans 12 amino acids. The CDR3 is CASSVDVGGYTF. The CDR3 coding sequence is TGTGCCAGCAGCGTAGATGTTGGTGGCTACACCTTC. The full variable domain, completed using reference TRBV9 and TRBJ1-2, is DSGVTQTPKHLITATGQRVTLRCSPRSGDLSVYWYQQSLDQGLQFLIQYYNGEERAKGNILERFSAQQFPDLHSELNLSSLELGDSALYFCASSVDVGGYTFGSGTRLTVV.

This clonotype was seen ten or more times. The chain joins TRBV7-2 to TRBJ2-3; D remains ambiguous. Germline assignment: CDR1 SGHTA and CDR2 FQGNSA. This CDR3 is built from 12 residues. With 3 bases removed from V and 0 bases from J, the gap between germline ends came to 1 base. CDR3: CASSLSTDTQYF. CDR3 in DNA: TGTGCCAGCAGCTTGAGCACAGATACGCAGTATTTT.

This chain connects TRBV7-9 to TRBJ2-1; unclear D gene. The V gene's germline CDR1 is SEHNR and CDR2 FQNEAQ (reference sequence). The CDR3 length is 17 residues. Trimming took off 1 base at V and 5 bases at J, with 18 bases between the two ends. CDR3 sequence (DNA): TGTGCCAGCAGCTTAGTTAGGTTGAACCTTCCCAACAATGAGCAGTTCTTC. Protein: CASSLVRLNLPNNEQFF.

This clonotype was seen only a few times. The V and J genes are TRBV29-1 and TRBJ2-7; tentatively, D is TRBD1 (6 bases). Germline V gene sequence: CDR1 SQVTM, CDR2 ANQGSEA. V gave up 4 bases and J gave up 0 bases, with 10 bases separating them. This CDR3 contains 13 residues. CDR3 coding DNA: TGCAGCGTTGCCCGGGACAACTCCTACGAGCAGTACTTC. It encodes CSVARDNSYEQYF.

The V call is TRBV6-1, the J call TRBJ2-3, with 7 bases fitting TRBD1. V gave up 2 bases and J gave up 12 bases; unmatched junction bases: 14. The CDR3 spans 15 residues. Germline assignment: CDR1 MNHNS and CDR2 SASEGT. CDR3 loop: CASSERIEGGAEQYF. The CDR3 DNA is TGTGCCAGCAGTGAACGGATAGAAGGGGGCGCGGAACAGTATTTT.

This clonotype was found a few times. The chain has TRBV20-1 and TRBJ1-5; no clear D. Trimming pared 0 bases from V and 0 bases from J, leaving 12 bases between. CDR3 length equals 16 residues. The germline V gene has CDR1 DFQATT and CDR2 SNEGSKA (reference sequence). CDR3 loop: CSARDLAGYSNQPQHF. CDR3 nucleotides: TGCAGTGCTAGAGATCTGGCTGGGTATAGCAATCAGCCCCAGCATTTT.

The rearrangement uses TRBV7-6 and TRBJ2-2; TRBD1 agrees at 7 bases. In germline, CDR1 is SGHVS, CDR2 FNYEAQ. This CDR3 has 16 amino acids. The J segment lost 5 bases and the V segment lost 1 base, leaving 7 bases of the junction unmatched. DNA for the CDR3: TGTGCCAGCAGCTTAGAACGACAGGGTGGGACCGGGGAGCTGTTTTTT. Its translation: CASSLERQGGTGELFF.

The V and J genes are TRBV7-9 and TRBJ1-2; 8 nucleotides agree with TRBD1. The CDR3 has 16 amino acids. Germline-derived CDR1 and CDR2 are SEHNR and FQNEAQ (reference sequence). Losses at the gene ends were 4 bases for V and 4 bases for J; bases not matched to a gene: 11. This CDR3 reads CASSSFRDRSLYGYTF. CDR3 nucleotides: TGTGCCAGCAGCTCCTTCCGGGACAGGTCGCTCTATGGCTACACCTTC.

V and J are TRBV10-2 and TRBJ2-2; possible D gene TRBD2, 5 bases. The ends were cut back, 7 bases at V and 0 bases at J, with 12 bases in the middle. CDR1 and CDR2 (germline): WSHSY, SAAADI. The CDR3 sequence is 15 residues long. For the CDR3, the DNA is TGCGCCAGCACGACGGAGGCCACGAACACCGGGGAGCTGTTTTTT. Amino acid sequence: CASTTEATNTGELFF.

This clonotype was seen more than once but under ten times. The rearrangement uses TRBV6-2 or TRBV6-3 and TRBJ2-7; TRBD1 or TRBD2 may be the D gene (5 bases each). The germline CDR1 and CDR2 sequences are MNHEY and SVGEGT. The CDR3 sequence is 13 residues long. V dropped 10 bases and J dropped 2 bases, with 15 bases sitting between them. CDR3 protein: CAISTAATYEQYV. The CDR3, as DNA: TGTGCCATCTCGACAGCGGCAACCTACGAGCAGTACGTC.

The CDR3 protein is CASSTIRRPGNTIYF. In nucleotides, the CDR3 is TGTGCCAGCAGTACGATCAGGCGTCCTGGAAACACCATATATTTT. The chain recombines TRBV6-5 with TRBJ1-3; D is ambiguous. The germline gives CDR1 MNHEY, CDR2 SVGAGI. This CDR3 contains 15 residues. V shed 5 bases and J shed 2 bases, with 13 bases lying between them.

This clonotype came up a few times. This rearrangement joins TRBV27 to TRBJ2-3, with D perhaps TRBD1 or TRBD2 (5 bases each). Per the germline V gene, CDR1 is MNHEY and CDR2 is SMNVEV (reference sequence). Trimming removed 2 bases at V and 4 bases at J, with 13 bases between. The CDR3 has 15 residues. CDR3: CASSLKGRGADTQYF. DNA for the CDR3: TGTGCCAGCAGTTTAAAGGGTAGGGGAGCAGATACGCAGTATTTT.

J is TRBJ1-1 and V is TRBV12-3 or TRBV12-4; 8 bases are a match to TRBD1. After removal of 5 bases from V and 8 bases from J, the junction contained 10 bases not matched to a gene. The CDR3 is made up of 14 amino acids. CDR3 region: CASSHRDRLEEAFF. The CDR3 DNA reads TGTGCCAGCAGTCACCGGGACAGGCTGGAAGAAGCTTTCTTT.

CDR3 loop: CAIRGDREKLFF. DNA for the CDR3: TGTGCCATCAGAGGGGACAGAGAAAAACTGTTTTTT. This sequence joins TRBV10-3 and TRBJ1-4; 7 bases match TRBD1. The CDR3 length is 12 residues. V shed 6 bases, J shed 8 bases, and the junction held 3 bases outside the gene matches. CDR1 and CDR2 (germline): ENHRY, SYGVKD.